The rows below give T cell receptor beta chains drawn from one sample of a study of blood T cell repertoires in COVID-19. Data came from immunoSEQ multiplex PCR; TCRdb stores just in-frame clones and leaves some out. The data hold 61,000 or so clones, with around 88% observed a single time. Sequencing was performed on peripheral blood. The receptors originated from an elderly woman with active COVID-19. The CDR3 runs from the conserved cysteine through the conserved F or W. Fields, in order: J gene, V gene, D gene, clone size, CDR3 DNA, CDR3 protein. D genes are given only for firm matches. Not all rows give a size; the values are once, few, many and, for expanded clones, a class.

J gene: TRBJ1-2; V gene: TRBV7-2; D gene: -; clone size: -; CDR3 DNA: TGTGCCAGCAGCGACGGACAGCACTATGGCTACACCTTC; CDR3 protein: CASSDGQHYGYTF
J gene: TRBJ2-3; V gene: TRBV28; D gene: TRBD2; clone size: -; CDR3 DNA: TGTGCCAGCAGTCACCCCGGACTAGCGGGGAGCACAGATACGCAGTATTTT; CDR3 protein: CASSHPGLAGSTDTQYF
J gene: TRBJ1-2; V gene: TRBV3-1/TRBV3-2; D gene: -; clone size: -; CDR3 DNA: TGTGCCAGCAGCCAAGATCCGGGACTCTATGGCTACACCTTC; CDR3 protein: CASSQDPGLYGYTF
J gene: TRBJ2-3; V gene: TRBV6-5; D gene: -; clone size: -; CDR3 DNA: TGTGCCAGCAGTTACAGGGGCGGATCTAGCACAGATACGCAGTATTTT; CDR3 protein: CASSYRGGSSTDTQYF
J gene: TRBJ1-4; V gene: TRBV4-3; D gene: TRBD1; clone size: -; CDR3 DNA: TGCGCCAGCAGCTTGACAGGGGCGAATGAAAAACTGTTTTTT; CDR3 protein: CASSLTGANEKLFF
J gene: TRBJ2-2; V gene: TRBV6-5; D gene: -; clone size: once; CDR3 DNA: TGTGCCAGCAGTTCAGGGGTGTCCGGGGAGCTGTTTTTT; CDR3 protein: CASSSGVSGELFF
J gene: TRBJ2-7; V gene: TRBV20-1; D gene: -; clone size: -; CDR3 DNA: TGCAGTGTCCCGCGGGTCCTCGAGCAGTACTTC; CDR3 protein: CSVPRVLEQYF
J gene: TRBJ1-2; V gene: TRBV30; D gene: TRBD1; clone size: -; CDR3 DNA: TGTGCCTGGAGTCGGACAGGGGGCACCTATGGCTACACCTTC; CDR3 protein: CAWSRTGGTYGYTF
J gene: TRBJ2-7; V gene: TRBV18; D gene: -; clone size: -; CDR3 DNA: TGTGCCAGCTCCCGCGACAGGTACTCCTACGAGCAGTACTTC; CDR3 protein: CASSRDRYSYEQYF
J gene: TRBJ2-7; V gene: TRBV2; D gene: -; clone size: -; CDR3 DNA: TGTGCCAGCAGTAAGGACGGGACCTACGAGCAGTACTTC; CDR3 protein: CASSKDGTYEQYF